These 20 T cell receptor beta chains were sequenced from one sample in a study of T cell responses to AZD1222 COVID-19 vaccine. TCRdb's table, derived via immunoSEQ multiplex PCR, lists solely in-frame clones and lacks some. Of about 110,000 clones listed, around 92% were seen once; the top ten hold about 7.8%. Sample: peripheral blood, taken on day 0 of AZD1222 vaccination. The receptor source for this set is an adult in good health.

The CDR3 sequence: CASNLGQNSYNEQFF. For the CDR3, the DNA is TGCGCCAGCAATTTGGGACAAAATTCCTACAATGAGCAGTTCTTC. The chain recombines TRBV4-1 with TRBJ2-1; possible D gene TRBD1, 6 bases. Trimming left V 7 bases short and J 1 base short, with 14 bases between. Germline CDR1 reads MGHRA; CDR2 reads YSYEKL. The CDR3 length is 15 residues.

The chain links TRBV28 to TRBJ2-1; D not resolved. The germline gives CDR1 MDHEN, CDR2 SYDVKM. The germline V and J ends were trimmed by 9 bases and 2 bases, with 11 bases remaining between them. This CDR3 has 13 residues. The CDR3: CASHTAAYNEQFF. DNA of the CDR3: TGTGCCAGTCATACGGCAGCCTACAATGAGCAGTTCTTC. Full variable domain (remainder filled in from reference TRBV28 and TRBJ2-1): DVKVTQSSRYLVKRTGEKVFLECVQDMDHENMFWYRQDPGLGLRLIYFSYDVKMKEKGDIPEGYSVSREKKERFSLILESASTNQTSMYLCASHTAAYNEQFFGPGTRLTVL.

The CDR3 is CASSLGTGGFQPQHF. In DNA form, the CDR3 reads TGTGCCAGCAGCCTCGGTACAGGGGGTTTTCAGCCCCAGCATTTT. J is TRBJ1-5 and V is TRBV5-6; 8 nucleotides align to TRBD1. Germline loops: CDR1 SGHDT, CDR2 YYEEEE. Trimming cost V 4 bases and J 6 bases; bases outside gene matches: 9. CDR3 length equals 15 residues.

The CDR3 DNA follows: TGTGCCAGCAGCCCTCGGGGGGACTATGGCTACACCTTC. It specifies CASSPRGDYGYTF. This chain links TRBV3-1 (or the pseudogene TRBV3-2) with TRBJ1-2; tentative D call: TRBD1 (5 bases). The CDR3 covers 13 residues. V was cut by 4 bases and J by 3 bases, with 9 bases left in between. From germline, CDR1 is LGHDT and CDR2 YNNKEL (reference sequence).

This sequence joins TRBV19 and TRBJ1-1, with unresolved D. The germline V gene has CDR1 LNHDA and CDR2 SQIVND (reference sequence). The CDR3 spans 15 residues. V lost 3 bases and J 1 base, leaving 12 bases between the germline ends. The CDR3 DNA sequence: TGTGCCAGTAGTATCTTGAACCGGGGGAACACTGAAGCTTTCTTT. Protein product: CASSILNRGNTEAFF.

This clone was observed a handful of times. The chain carries TRBV19 and TRBJ2-7; D is undetermined. The V end lost 5 bases, the J end lost 5 bases, and 19 bases lay between the germline ends. Per the germline V gene, CDR1 is LNHDA and CDR2 is SQIVND (reference sequence). The length of the CDR3 is 15 residues. The CDR3 loop is CASSAIWASVNEQYF. In nucleotides, the CDR3 is TGTGCCAGTAGTGCCATTTGGGCGAGCGTCAACGAGCAGTACTTC.

The chain is built from TRBV30 and TRBJ1-6; D is unclear. The CDR3 is 11 residues long. The V gene's germline CDR1 is GTSNPN and CDR2 SVGIG (reference sequence). V lost 0 bases to trimming and J lost 10 bases, with 4 bases between them. CDR3 in DNA: TGTGCCTGGAGTGTACACTCACCCCTCCACTTT. It yields the protein CAWSVHSPLHF.

The chain employs TRBV7-8 and TRBJ1-1, with 8 bases aligning to TRBD1. CDR1 and CDR2 (germline): SGHVS, FQNEAQ. The CDR3 is made up of 16 amino acids. V shed 5 bases, J shed 1 base, and the junction held 9 bases outside the gene matches. In nucleotides, the CDR3 is TGTGCCAGCAGCCTTTTTCCCGGACAGGGGAACACTGAAGCTTTCTTT. Translation: CASSLFPGQGNTEAFF.

This chain joins TRBV29-1 and TRBJ1-3, with 8 nucleotides matching TRBD1. CDR3 length equals 13 residues. V was pared by 4 bases and J by 8 bases, with 7 bases of the junction left unmatched. Germline CDR1 reads SQVTM; CDR2 reads ANQGSEA. As DNA, the CDR3 is TGCAGCGTTGTCCCAGGGGGCTGGGACACCATATATTTT. It codes for CSVVPGGWDTIYF.

The V call is TRBV18, the J call TRBJ2-5; maybe TRBD1 (6 bases). This CDR3 has 15 amino acids. The V gene's germline CDR1 is KGHSH and CDR2 LQKENI. The V end was cut by 1 base, the J end by 1 base, with 10 bases between. The CDR3 nucleotides read TGTGCCAGCTCACCACAACTGGGGGCCCAAGAGACCCAGTACTTC. Translating gives CASSPQLGAQETQYF. Supplemented by reference TRBV18 and TRBJ2-5, the full variable domain reads NAGVMQNPRHLVRRRGQEARLRCSPMKGHSHVYWYRQLPEEGLKFMVYLQKENIIDESGMPKERFSAEFPKEGPSILRIQQVVRGDSAAYFCASSPQLGAQETQYFGPGTRLLVL.

This clone was seen a few times. The chain has TRBV5-6 and TRBJ1-2; no clear D. This CDR3 is 14 amino acids long. Germline CDR1 reads SGHDT; CDR2 reads YYEEEE. Trimming removed 0 bases from V and 0 bases from J, with 6 bases in between. The DNA of the CDR3 is TGTGCCAGCAGCTTGGATGACGCTAACTATGGCTACACCTTC. It yields the protein CASSLDDANYGYTF.

The genes are TRBV27 and TRBJ1-2; 8 bases match TRBD1. After removal of 5 bases from V and 2 bases from J, the junction contained 4 bases not matched to a gene. This CDR3 comprises 14 residues. The germline CDR1 and CDR2 sequences are MNHEY and SMNVEV (reference sequence). The CDR3 bases are TGTGCCAGCAGTAAGGGACAGGTCAACTATGGCTACACCTTC. Translated, it gives CASSKGQVNYGYTF.

The chain employs TRBV6-5 and TRBJ1-4; no definite D call. CDR1 MNHEY and CDR2 SVGAGI come from the germline V gene. Deletions cut 6 bases from V and 7 bases from J, with 12 bases between. The CDR3 totals 13 residues. CDR3 coding DNA: TGTGCCAGCAGGCAACACAGCGGTGAAAAACTGTTTTTT. Amino acid sequence: CASRQHSGEKLFF.

The CDR3 DNA follows: TGTGCCAGCAGGGCGGGACACTCCTACGAGCAGTACTTC. This encodes CASRAGHSYEQYF. The chain recombines TRBV2 with TRBJ2-7; D tentatively fits TRBD1 or TRBD2 (6 bases each). The length of the CDR3 is 13 residues. Germline values: CDR1 SNHLY, CDR2 FYNNEI. V shed 6 bases and J shed 0 bases, with 9 bases lying between them. Supplemented by reference TRBV2 and TRBJ2-7, the full variable domain reads EPEVTQTPSHQVTQMGQEVILRCVPISNHLYFYWYRQILGQKVEFLVSFYNNEISEKSEIFDDQFSVERPDGSNFTLKIRSTKLEDSAMYFCASRAGHSYEQYFGPGTRLTVT.

V and J are TRBV18 and TRBJ2-7; 7 positions match TRBD2. V lost 3 bases and J lost 5; bases outside the gene matches: 1. CDR3 length equals 12 residues. Germline values: CDR1 KGHSH, CDR2 LQKENI. CDR3 protein: CASSPGLNEQYF. Written as DNA, the CDR3 is TGTGCCAGCTCACCGGGACTAAACGAGCAGTACTTC.

This clone turned up a few times. The genes are TRBV19 and TRBJ1-2; D is ambiguous. The V and J ends lost 5 bases and 6 bases respectively, with 13 bases between them. This CDR3 contains 13 residues. Germline V gene sequence: CDR1 LNHDA, CDR2 SQIVND (reference sequence). The CDR3, as DNA: TGTGCCAGTAGTGCGACGGTGGGTAATGGCTACACCTTC. Encoded protein: CASSATVGNGYTF.

The CDR3 coding sequence is TGTGCCAGCACCGACCCGGGGTGGGGCTCCTACAATGAGCAGTTCTTC. Its translation: CASTDPGWGSYNEQFF. The genes are TRBV2 and TRBJ2-1, with TRBD2 as a possible D gene (5 bases). V lost 7 bases to trimming and J lost 0 bases, with 16 bases between them. Germline-derived CDR1 and CDR2 are SNHLY and FYNNEI. The CDR3 length is 16 residues.

This chain uses TRBV18 with TRBJ2-7; TRBD2 matches 9 bases. In germline, CDR1 is KGHSH, CDR2 LQKENI. With 3 bases clipped from V and 3 bases from J, the junction kept 3 bases outside the gene matches. This CDR3 has 14 amino acids. Written as DNA, the CDR3 is TGTGCCAGCTCACCGGCTAGCGGGGACTACGAGCAGTACTTC. It specifies CASSPASGDYEQYF.

The sample holds one count of this clone. This sequence joins TRBV10-3 and TRBJ1-4; a possible D gene is TRBD1 (5 bases). The CDR3 contains 18 residues. Per the germline V gene, CDR1 is ENHRY and CDR2 is SYGVKD. V lost 2 bases and J lost 5, with 21 bases in between. The CDR3 region has the DNA TGTGCCATCAGTGAGGAGGGGCCCCGTGAGTTAGACAATGAAAAACTGTTTTTT. This encodes CAISEEGPRELDNEKLFF.

The V and J genes are TRBV27 and TRBJ1-5; TRBD1 matches 8 bases. V lost 9 bases and J lost 4; bases outside the gene matches: 11. Germline values: CDR1 MNHEY, CDR2 SMNVEV (reference sequence). The CDR3 extends over 15 amino acids. The DNA of the CDR3 is TGTGCCAGTCGGGACAGGCAAGGGTGGAATCAGCCCCAGCATTTT. Residues: CASRDRQGWNQPQHF.